This T cell receptor (beta chain) was found in a study of PD-1 blockade in classical Hodgkin lymphoma. Background on the study: Nivolumab 3 mg/kg was given intravenously every 2 weeks.

CDR1 and CDR2 (germline): SNHLY, FYNNEI. V gave up 2 bases and J gave up 3 bases, with 17 bases separating them. The CDR3 has 17 amino acids. Profiled with immunoSEQ multiplex PCR; TCRdb holds only in-frame clones, not every one. The table records about 27,000 clones, 70% to 80% of them present only once. Exposure to brentuximab vedotin varied, and each patient had relapsed following autologous stem cell transplantation. CD4+ T cells were purified from thawed PBMCs by negative selection. Study observations and caveats: Patients newly diagnosed and complete responders had comparable baseline diversity.

About this clone: Its target is unknown.

V gene TRBV2 combines with J gene TRBJ1-5, with D maybe TRBD1 (6 bases). The clonotype originates from a human donor with classical Hodgkin lymphoma. This sample comprised CD4+ T cells from blood, obtained at baseline. The CDR3 here is CASSEPLYRANNQPQHF. The CDR3 nucleotides read TGTGCCAGCAGTGAACCACTTTACAGGGCTAACAATCAGCCCCAGCATTTT.